This T cell receptor (beta chain) was captured by sequencing in a study of blood T cell repertoires in COVID-19. Study as a whole: Acute and convalescent COVID-19 samples came from the United States, Italy and Spain. Nucleic acid was either cDNA or gDNA, and it came from T cells, B-cell-depleted T cells, or PBMCs.

V was clipped by 5 bases and J by 6 bases, with 20 bases between them. This CDR3 has 15 amino acids. The germline V gene has CDR1 SEHNR and CDR2 FQNEAQ (reference sequence). In the original workflow: Amplification of reference gene primers was used by the study to estimate nucleated cell counts. TCRdb keeps only in-frame clones here, not all; method: immunoSEQ multiplex PCR. Clone size and V and J calls were adopted from that table, with D and trimming inferred from the DNA. The sample lists fewer than 300,000 clones, around 82% occurring once. This clone was counted a few times. The chain couples TRBV7-9 to TRBJ2-7, with D maybe TRBD1 (5 bases). Sequences were obtained from peripheral blood. This clonotype originated in a woman between 45 and 65 years old who had recovered from COVID-19. CDR3 sequence: CASSRTTSQGGEQYF. CDR3 bases: TGTGCCAGCAGCAGGACAACATCCCAGGGTGGCGAGCAGTACTTC.